These 25 T cell receptor beta chains originate from one sample sequenced in a study of glioma-infiltrating T cells. The iRepertoire nested amplicon-rescue multiplex PCR amplified TCR alpha and beta CDR3s from RNA. TCRdb itself ran the multiplex PCR reads through MiXCR, one entry per CDR3 protein. The sample has more than 350,000 distinct CDR3 sequences, 41% seen once. Material: glioma tissue, nonneoplastic brain tissue, or PBMCs (not recorded which). Receptors originate from a human donor with low-grade glioma or glioblastoma, undergoing nonglioma brain surgery, or in good health (not recorded which).

As to this clonotype: This may come from a read error, since a much larger clone is one base off. The rearrangement links TRBV6-2 or TRBV6-3 to TRBJ2-3; the D call may be TRBD1 or TRBD2 (5 bases each). Germline CDR1 reads MNHEY; CDR2 reads SVGEGT. The CDR3 spans 17 residues. V was trimmed by 7 bases and J by 3 bases, leaving 23 bases between them. The CDR3 sequence: CASTPRDRRKSTDTQYF. As DNA, the CDR3 is TGTGCCAGCACTCCTCGGGACCGACGTAAGAGTACAGATACGCAGTATTTT.

The V gene is TRBV10-3, the J gene TRBJ2-7; D is possibly TRBD2 (5 bases). The CDR3 is made up of 16 amino acids. The germline V gene has CDR1 ENHRY and CDR2 SYGVKD. Trimming shortened V by 0 bases and J by 3 bases, and 15 bases separated the two germline ends. This chain's CDR3 is CAISESAGARLYEQYF. DNA of the CDR3: TGTGCCATCAGTGAGTCGGCGGGTGCTAGACTCTACGAGCAGTACTTC.

This sequence joins TRBV7-9 and TRBJ2-1; no clear D gene. V lost 6 bases and J 0 bases, leaving 12 bases between the germline ends. Germline assignment: CDR1 SEHNR and CDR2 FQNEAQ (reference sequence). This CDR3 region has 15 residues. CDR3 protein: CASRTRALSYNEQFF. Written as DNA, the CDR3 is TGTGCCAGCAGAACCCGGGCCCTCTCCTACAATGAGCAGTTCTTC.

This clonotype was picked up a small number of times. V gene TRBV6-2 or TRBV6-3 combines with J gene TRBJ2-7; D not certain. The germline V and J ends were trimmed by 6 bases and 0 bases, with 12 bases remaining between them. In germline, CDR1 is MNHEY, CDR2 SVGEGT. CDR3 length: 14 residues. CDR3 loop: CASRASQSSYEQYF. The CDR3 region has the DNA TGTGCCAGCAGGGCCTCTCAGAGCTCCTACGAGCAGTACTTC.

V is TRBV27 and J is TRBJ2-1; 9 positions match TRBD2. Looked up from germline, CDR1 is MNHEY and CDR2 is SMNVEV (reference sequence). The CDR3 loop spans 16 amino acids. With 4 bases clipped from V and 8 bases from J, the junction kept 12 bases outside the gene matches. CDR3 region: CASSWGVAGAIDEQFF. The CDR3 nucleotides are TGTGCCAGCAGTTGGGGAGTAGCGGGAGCAATCGATGAGCAGTTCTTC.

Turning to this clonotype: With a much larger clone just one base away, this may be a read error. The chain employs TRBV27 and TRBJ2-3; 8 nucleotides agree with TRBD1. The CDR3 is 14 residues long. With V trimmed by 3 bases and J by 5 bases, 4 bases remained unmatched. Germline CDR1 and CDR2: MNHEY and SMNVEV (reference sequence). CDR3 loop: CASSLDRDKDTQYF. DNA for the CDR3: TGTGCCAGCAGTTTGGACAGGGACAAAGATACGCAGTATTTT.

The gene calls are TRBV28 and TRBJ2-2; TRBD2 might be the D (5 bases). The CDR3 contains 15 residues. V was shortened by 4 bases and J by 2 bases, with 11 bases between the two germline ends. Germline CDR1 reads MDHEN; CDR2 reads SYDVKM. CDR3 sequence: CASSSLAGNTGELFF. Here the CDR3 DNA reads TGTGCCAGCAGTTCTTTGGCGGGCAACACCGGGGAGCTGTTTTTT.

As to this clonotype: A clone one base away is much larger, so this may be a read error. Because it lacks the conserved phenylalanine or tryptophan at the end, this CDR3 is likely a read error. J is TRBJ2-6 and V is TRBV6-2 or TRBV6-3, with TRBD2 as a possible D gene (5 bases). CDR3 length: 14 residues. Germline V gene lookup returns CDR1 MNHEY and CDR2 SVGEGT. V was clipped by 7 bases and J by 0 bases, with 7 bases between them. Written as DNA, the CDR3 is TGTGCCAGCACTCGGGACTCTGGGGCCAACGTCCTGACTCTC. Its translation: CASTRDSGANVLTL.

The chain carries TRBV10-3 and TRBJ2-7; 8 bases line up with TRBD1. J lost 2 bases, V lost 6 bases, and 6 bases had no gene match. The CDR3 is made up of 14 amino acids. Looked up from germline, CDR1 is ENHRY and CDR2 is SYGVKD. CDR3 sequence: CAISLDREAYEQYF. The CDR3 coding sequence is TGTGCCATCAGCCTGGACAGGGAGGCCTACGAGCAGTACTTC.

Only a few counts were recorded for this clonotype. This chain connects TRBV7-2 to TRBJ1-3, with unresolved D. Between the trimmed V and J ends, which lost 2 bases and 0 bases, there was a span of 5 bases. There are 14 residues in the CDR3. Germline V gives CDR1 SGHTA, CDR2 FQGNSA. In DNA, the CDR3 is TGTGCCAGCAGCTTAAAGGGCTCTGGAAACACCATATATTTT. Its protein product is CASSLKGSGNTIYF.

This clonotype has only a few counts. One base away lies a much larger clone, so this may be a sequencing read error. This rearrangement joins TRBV27 to TRBJ2-1; 15 nucleotides align to TRBD2. After removal of 5 bases from V and 10 bases from J, the junction contained 6 bases not matched to a gene. The CDR3 is 15 residues long. CDR1 is MNHEY and CDR2 is SMNVEV in the germline V gene (reference sequence). CDR3 sequence: CASSGGTSGRSEQFF. For the CDR3, the DNA is TGTGCCAGCAGTGGGGGGACTAGCGGGAGGAGCGAGCAGTTCTTC.

This clonotype was recorded many times. The genes are TRBV6-2 or TRBV6-3 and TRBJ2-7, with 9 bases lining up with TRBD1. The trim removed 5 bases at V and 5 bases at J, leaving 10 bases unmatched. Germline CDR1 MNHEY, CDR2 SVGEGT. This CDR3 spans 15 amino acids. The CDR3 is CASSTSGTGYHEQYF. CDR3 nucleotide sequence: TGTGCCAGCAGTACCTCCGGGACAGGGTATCACGAGCAGTACTTC.

The table lists this clonotype with a count of one. The chain employs TRBV28 and TRBJ2-1; 8 bases match TRBD2. CDR1 is MDHEN and CDR2 is SYDVKM in the germline V gene. V was clipped by 6 bases and J by 9 bases; unmatched bases: 16. The CDR3 is 16 amino acids. The chain's CDR3 is CASSYSAGAFGFEQFF. The CDR3 nucleotides read TGTGCCAGCAGCTACTCAGCGGGAGCATTTGGCTTTGAGCAGTTCTTC.

The gene calls are TRBV12-3 or TRBV12-4 and TRBJ2-3; no clear D gene. The V and J ends lost 6 bases and 6 bases respectively, with 7 bases between them. The CDR3 has 11 amino acids. CDR3 sequence: CASSFMDTQYF. The CDR3 bases are TGTGCCAGCAGCTTTATGGATACGCAGTATTTT.

As to this clonotype: It may be a read error: a sequence one base away is much more abundant. V is TRBV28 and J is TRBJ1-1, with a tentative D call TRBD1 (5 bases). The CDR3 covers 12 residues. Germline V CDR1 and CDR2: MDHEN, SYDVKM. The CDR3 loop is CARSLRRQTAFF. In DNA form, the CDR3 reads TGTGCCAGGAGTTTAAGGAGACAGACTGCTTTCTTT.

About this clonotype: This may arise from a read error, as a much more abundant clone is one base away. V is TRBV7-2 and J is TRBJ1-2, with D possibly TRBD1 on 5 matching bases. This CDR3 region has 13 residues. The germline CDR1 and CDR2 sequences are SGHTA and FQGNSA. The DNA for the CDR3 is TGTCCCAGCAGCCAATTCGACAGCTATGGCTACACCTTC. Protein: CPSSQFDSYGYTF.

This clonotype showed up many times. The rearrangement joins TRBV15 to TRBJ2-7, with D possibly being TRBD2 (7 bases). With 5 bases removed from V and 5 bases from J, the gap between germline ends came to 13 bases. The CDR3 sequence is 13 residues long. CDR1 is LNHNV, CDR2 YYDKDF, per germline (reference sequence). CDR3: CATSGGAVHEQYF. The CDR3 DNA reads TGTGCCACCAGCGGGGGGGCGGTCCACGAGCAGTACTTC.

Remarks on this clonotype: This is likely a read error, given that the CDR3 carries no conserved phenylalanine or tryptophan at its end. The genes are TRBV6-2 or TRBV6-3 and TRBJ1-1; D may be TRBD1 (5 bases). Germline CDR1 is MNHEY and CDR2 is SVGEGT. The V end lost 3 bases, the J end lost 2 bases, and 10 bases lay between the germline ends. This CDR3 region has 14 residues. The CDR3 spells CASSYSRGNTEAFS. The CDR3 DNA follows: TGTGCCAGCAGTTATTCAAGGGGAAACACTGAAGCTTTCTCT.

The chain has TRBV18 and TRBJ1-1; the D gene is possibly TRBD1 (5 bases). The V and J ends lost 8 bases and 4 bases respectively, with 14 bases between them. This CDR3 is 13 amino acids long. Germline lookup yields CDR1 KGHSH and CDR2 LQKENI. CDR3: CASPEGRITEAFF. The CDR3 region has the DNA TGTGCCAGCCCAGAGGGACGGATCACTGAAGCTTTCTTT.

The rearrangement joins TRBV20-1 to TRBJ2-1; D call uncertain. Germline V gene sequence: CDR1 DFQATT, CDR2 SNEGSKA (reference sequence). The CDR3 extends over 15 amino acids. Trimming shortened V by 5 bases and J by 0 bases, and 14 bases separated the two germline ends. The DNA for the CDR3 is TGCAGTGCTTATCGTCCGCAAGGCTCCTACAATGAGCAGTTCTTC. Translation gives CSAYRPQGSYNEQFF.

This chain connects TRBV27 to TRBJ2-6, with D unresolved. Looked up from germline, CDR1 is MNHEY and CDR2 is SMNVEV (reference sequence). Trimming took off 2 bases at V and 0 bases at J, with 17 bases between the two ends. The length of the CDR3 is 19 residues. The CDR3 protein is CASSLAWQASSSGANVLTF. The CDR3 DNA reads TGTGCCAGCAGTTTAGCGTGGCAGGCGAGCTCCTCTGGGGCCAACGTCCTGACTTTC.

On this clonotype: This may be a read error, as it is one base from a much larger clone. The J gene is TRBJ2-7, the V gene TRBV6-6; maybe TRBD1 (6 bases). Germline loops: CDR1 MNHNY, CDR2 SVGAGI (reference sequence). The CDR3 totals 15 residues. The CDR3 protein is CASSHSRNRVYEQYF. In nucleotides, the CDR3 is TGTGCCAGCAGTCACTCGAGGAACAGGGTCTACGAGCAGTACTTC.

The V gene is TRBV4-1, the J gene TRBJ1-1, with D possibly being TRBD1 (5 bases). Per the germline V gene, CDR1 is MGHRA and CDR2 is YSYEKL. The ends were cut back, 0 bases at V and 1 base at J, with 21 bases in the middle. This CDR3 is built from 19 residues. This chain's CDR3 is CASSQDLGPSTGGNTEAFF. CDR3 nucleotide sequence: TGCGCCAGCAGCCAAGATCTGGGACCCTCAACTGGGGGGAACACTGAAGCTTTCTTT.

This clonotype occurred a few times. The chain uses TRBV20-1 and TRBJ1-6; no clear D. The germline V and J ends were trimmed by 1 base and 1 base, with 11 bases remaining between them. The CDR3 is 16 residues long. Germline V gene sequence: CDR1 DFQATT, CDR2 SNEGSKA (reference sequence). CDR3 DNA: TGCAGTGCTAGAGTGAATGCGCATTCCTATAATTCACCCCTCCACTTT. Encoded protein: CSARVNAHSYNSPLHF.

To note about this clonotype: The junction and the germline gene differ at one end; a read error may be behind it. The CDR3 DNA reads TGCAGTGCTAGTGACAGGGGTGGGGAGACCCAGCACTTC. Translated: CSASDRGGETQHF. The chain employs TRBV20-1 and TRBJ2-5; 8 nucleotides match TRBD1. Germline CDR1 is DFQATT and CDR2 is SNEGSKA (reference sequence). The CDR3 sequence is 13 residues long.